The present TCR beta chain was sequenced within a study of cytomegalovirus exposure and HLA in healthy donors listed by TCRdb under 2017. About the investigation overall: According to an earlier analysis of a few hundred of the donors, about 179 million T cells yielded roughly 100 million unique TCR beta sequences and about 300 Gb of sequence data. An early release that covered fewer than 750 HLA-typed donors contained approximately 300 gigabases of sequencing data and about 84 million unique TCR sequences. Of the roughly 420 genotyped donors, roughly 76% were placed in the genetic ancestry cluster associated with self-reported Caucasian donors. The aim of the study was to test whether cataloging public T cell receptors could identify signatures of past pathogen exposure. The study used immunosequencing to profile the T cell repertoires of some 600 subjects and linked those repertoires to cytomegalovirus serostatus. In addition to the first cohort of roughly 670 subjects, a separate validation cohort of approximately 130 different subjects was used. To predict cytomegalovirus infection status, the study brought together high-throughput TCR immunosequencing, statistical association of individual TCRs with disease status, and machine learning. In a later analysis, previously published TCR beta repertoires from 666 donors were re-analyzed and high-resolution HLA genotyping was added so that TCR occurrence patterns could be studied. Rather than drawing on any new phenotypic data, the later analysis identified candidate immune exposures from TCR beta sequences and the way those sequences occurred across donors. An earlier analysis of a few hundred of the donors applied high-throughput TCR beta sequencing to assess whether each TCR beta V gene segment acted as functional or pseudogenic. Donor age, sex, ethnicity and CMV serostatus were compiled alongside the repertoire data. A later genetic analysis used genome-wide SNP genotypes for about 65% of the roughly 670 donors, treating that subset as a discovery cohort. Every discovery cohort repertoire had been produced on one sequencing platform. Class I and class II HLA loci were covered by the typing at four-digit resolution. The number of typed donors differed by locus: about 620-630 for A, B, C, DRB1 and DQB1; approximately 530 for DQA1; approximately 600 for DPA1; and about 450 for DPB1. Roughly five DR-DQ haplotypes were handled as single units for association and clustering, since linkage in the cohort was strong. On average, around 230,000 unique TCR beta nucleotide sequences were sequenced per donor among some 430 genotyped donors of the cohort, with 15% to 20% of those sequences being non-productive. Points the paper makes about the study in general: In a later analysis, the rate of TCR association differed among HLA loci, with DRB1 alleles having the most associated TCRs and HLA-C alleles having the fewest. Some IMGT-functional V segments, including TRBV6-2 and TRBV6-3, could not be told apart with the 87-base-pair reads, so those segments were excluded. According to a later analysis, most CMV-associated TCR beta chains appeared to be HLA-restricted, and the HLA associations seemed to be driven largely by CMV exposure. According to a later analysis, parvovirus B19, influenza, CMV and Epstein-Barr virus appeared linked to several top co-occurrence clusters. A further reported finding was that TCR beta sequences accurately predicted the HLA-A and HLA-B alleles for most subjects in the first cohort. The classifier was reported to diagnose cytomegalovirus status with high specificity and sensitivity in both the original cohort and the validation cohort. Compared with the roughly 710-donor mean, donors in an Asian-associated ancestry cluster had fewer N-insertions in productive TCRs, according to a later genetic analysis. V-gene and J-gene trimming of TCR beta chains was associated with a missense DCLRE1C variant in a later genetic analysis, and the association was replicated in an independent cohort. In a later analysis, HLA-associated TCR beta chains were found to be more clonally expanded and to have lower generation probabilities than equally common non-associated chains. Immune exposure information for the cohort was limited to CMV serostatus. Because counts were too low, seventeen rarely observed V segments, including chromosome 9 orphons, were left out of the earlier analysis of 500 to 750 of the donors. Most TCR sequences were observed very rarely across donors, whereas some public TCRs were present in many individuals. An earlier analysis of some 590 of the donors showed that most TCR beta V segments appeared in productive rearrangements either about 87% or about 30% of the time, which broadly matched IMGT annotations. Roughly uniform sequencing depth across donors was assumed in presence/absence analyses, although this assumption may not hold. When HLA alleles, especially DR and DQ, strongly co-occurred, attributing TCR associations to individual alleles was difficult. The authors suggested that the approach could potentially be generalized to other disease states and immunological phenotypes. In this cohort, only TCR beta chains were sequenced, and detectable features were limited by the absence of alpha or paired-chain data. Three of the identified cytomegalovirus-associated TCR beta chains were confirmed in vitro to be specific for cytomegalovirus antigens. Because HLA typing was missing for some donors at each locus, association tests included only the typed subset. Specific HLA alleles were associated with over 15,000 TCR beta sequences at a false discovery rate of 0.05 in a later analysis. Correlated functional status among segregating V segments might be attributable to linkage disequilibrium, but an unknown experimental factor could not be ruled out. The study listed 164 TCR beta chains as associated with cytomegalovirus. The sequencing pipeline was judged likely to have produced a cluster of highly shared sequence variants as a technical artifact.

Compared with germline, V lacks 5 bases and J lacks 7 bases; bases without a gene match: 12. According to the germline V gene (reference sequence), CDR1 reads SEHNR and CDR2 reads FQNEAQ. From the cysteine through the phenylalanine, the CDR3 covers 15 amino acids. CDR3 DNA only is kept here, 45 bases in frame from base 1. The library was built by means of the immunoSEQ multiplex PCR assay. A mixture of 60 forward primers for TCR Vbeta segments and 13 reverse primers for TCR Jbeta segments was used in the multiplex PCR. The CDR3 region of rearranged TCR beta genes was amplified from genomic DNA by a multiplex PCR assay. On the Illumina HiSeq System, the amplified TCR beta libraries were sequenced as 87-base-pair reads. As for the authors' bioinformatics: Across the 500 to 700 repertoires, a later analysis counted 80 million or so unique TCR beta chains, around 11 million of which were shared by at least two donors. A nearest-neighbor algorithm error-corrected the raw reads and collapsed the reads into unique sequences, merging closely related sequences to remove PCR and sequencing errors. To assign V, D and J gene segments, CDR3 sequences were aligned to IMGT reference sequences. For a sequence to be retained, a match of at least six nucleotides was required to both a V gene segment and a J gene segment. Rearrangements were called productive when the CDR3 lacked stop codons and stayed in frame with V and J; all others were non-productive. Following IMGT convention, CDR3 was defined as the stretch from the second conserved V-encoded cysteine up to the conserved J-encoded phenylalanine. The earlier analysis of about 640 of the donors excluded any sequence lacking an unambiguous match to a single V gene segment. An earlier analysis of a few hundred of the donors called V segments functional above 56.7% productive rearrangements and segregating when the between-donor standard deviation exceeded 5%. To diagnose cytomegalovirus status from the catalog of TCR beta chain sequences, a statistical classification framework was built. In a later analysis, TCR nucleotide sequences were compared against IMGT/GENE-DB human TR gene sequences so that V and J genes could be assigned. In a later analysis, CDR3 sequences and most-parsimonious VDJ recombination scenarios were assigned using the TCRdist pipeline. In a later analysis, each TCR beta chain was defined by its CDR3 amino acid sequence together with its V-gene family, and reads without a unique V-gene family were excluded. To address suspected cross-contamination and a sequencing artifact, a later analysis removed several hundred highly shared, low-generation-probability nucleotide sequences. For each public chain, a later analysis derived a clonal expansion index from normalized ranks of inferred template counts within each repertoire. In a later analysis, generation probabilities were computed using a VDJ recombination model fitted to out-of-frame rearrangements, and the results were checked against IGoR. In a later analysis, hypergeometric tests were used to score TCR-TCR, TCR-HLA and TCR-CMV co-occurrence, with a repertoire-size bias correction applied to TCR pairs. False discovery rates were estimated in a later analysis by permuting HLA or CMV assignments 20 times. In a later analysis, co-occurring TCRs were grouped using DBSCAN, with TCRdist sequence similarity added in when clustering inside HLA-allele-positive subsets. Co-occurrence clustering excluded repertoires with fewer than 30,000 or more than 120,000 public chains, plus five with anomalous nucleotide sharing. TCRdb obtained this table from immuneACCESS and retained in-frame rearrangements with V and J assigned. These tables miss some clones; where compared with another copy, unresolved V genes account for less than half of the shortfall, and the remainder is unexplained. V, J and clone size derive from that table, while D and trimming were established from the DNA sequence. Within this sample are approximately 240,000 clones, with around 89% of them counted one time only. Around 1% of the sample is taken by the ten largest.

The cohort consisted of 600 or so healthy bone marrow donors. At the time of sampling, all cohort members were nominally healthy, though unrecorded immune exposures were likely present. The donor tested CMV seronegative, placing the donor among the 352 seronegative members of the cohort. A peripheral blood sample was provided by each donor, and peripheral blood mononuclear cells were used for TCR beta sequencing. The Qiagen DNeasy Blood Extraction Kit was used to extract genomic DNA from the blood cell samples. A remark on this clone: Its antigen is still unknown. Within one base of it there is no much larger clone, and no base qualities were kept.

This chain is built from TRBV7-9 and TRBJ1-2, with 8 central nucleotides matching TRBD1. The sample comprised PBMCs. This receptor was taken from a woman aged 18-29 years in good health and CMV-seronegative. The DNA sequence follows: TGTGCCAGCAGCCCCGCGGGACAGGTGAAAAGTGGCTACACCTTC. It codes for CASSPAGQVKSGYTF.